A selection of T cell receptor beta chains follows, all from one sample in a study of cytomegalovirus exposure and HLA in healthy donors. Sequencing used immunoSEQ multiplex PCR; TCRdb keeps in-frame clones, though not all of them. The data hold around 150,000 clones, with approximately 70% observed a single time. Specimen: PBMCs. These receptors were obtained from a man aged 35 to 55 in good health and CMV-seropositive. Each CDR3 is given with its conserved first and last residue. D genes are given only for firm matches. Clone size is not always given. Where it is, it says once, few, many or a class for expanded clones.

j_call clone_size d_call v_call cdr3_aa cdr3_nt
TRBJ2-5 few TRBD2 TRBV7-2 CASSLGFSGLQETQYF TGTGCCAGCAGCTTAGGTTTTAGCGGGCTTCAAGAGACCCAGTACTTC
TRBJ2-7 NA TRBD1 TRBV11-1 CASSARAGTGNYEQYF TGTGCCAGCAGCGCTAGGGCCGGGACAGGGAACTACGAGCAGTACTTC
TRBJ1-1 NA TRBD1 TRBV7-9 CASSFYRGWAEAFF TGTGCCAGCAGCTTCTACAGGGGGTGGGCTGAAGCTTTCTTT
TRBJ1-4 NA NA TRBV9 CASSAYLENEKLFF TGTGCCAGCAGCGCATACCTTGAGAATGAAAAACTGTTTTTT
TRBJ1-5 NA TRBD1 TRBV7-9 CASTPLGGMDQPQHF TGTGCCAGCACACCACTAGGGGGCATGGATCAGCCCCAGCATTTT
TRBJ2-7 NA NA TRBV7-2 CASSPGAYEQYF TGTGCCAGCAGCCCCGGGGCCTACGAGCAGTACTTC
TRBJ2-7 NA TRBD1 TRBV5-4 CASSLRGQGPYEQYF TGTGCCAGCAGCCTCCGGGGACAGGGTCCCTACGAGCAGTACTTC
TRBJ1-2 NA TRBD1 TRBV13 CASSLGPGTGYGYTF TGTGCCAGCAGCTTAGGTCCCGGGACAGGGTATGGCTACACCTTC
TRBJ1-3 NA NA TRBV7-2 CASSFDPNSGNTIYF TGTGCCAGCAGCTTCGATCCTAACTCTGGAAACACCATATATTTT
TRBJ2-7 NA TRBD1 TRBV4-1 CASSQDSNRGYEQYF TGCGCCAGCAGCCAAGATTCAAACAGGGGCTACGAGCAGTACTTC
TRBJ2-7 few TRBD1 TRBV27 CASRGSGGYEQYF TGTGCCAGCAGAGGGTCAGGGGGCTACGAGCAGTACTTC
TRBJ1-1 NA NA TRBV10-3 CAISVQENTEAFF TGTGCCATCAGTGTACAGGAGAACACTGAAGCTTTCTTT
TRBJ2-3 NA NA TRBV4-2 CASSQEASKIDTQYF TGTGCCAGCAGCCAAGAGGCTAGTAAGATCGATACGCAGTATTTT
TRBJ2-2 NA NA TRBV14 CASSQELAALGGELFF TGTGCCAGCAGCCAAGAGCTCGCGGCCCTGGGCGGGGAGCTGTTTTTT
TRBJ2-7 NA NA TRBV12-1 CASSPGLAGRYEQYF TGTGCCAGCAGCCCCGGGCTAGCGGGGAGGTACGAGCAGTACTTC
TRBJ2-1 NA TRBD2 TRBV4-2 CASSPFSGGPNNEQFF TGTGCCAGCAGCCCTTTTAGCGGGGGCCCGAACAATGAGCAGTTCTTC
TRBJ2-7 NA NA TRBV4-3 CASSQENSVEQYF TGCGCCAGCAGCCAAGAGAATTCGGTCGAGCAGTACTTC
TRBJ2-7 NA NA TRBV19 CASSIEDNYEQYF TGTGCCAGTAGTATAGAAGACAACTACGAGCAGTACTTC
TRBJ2-3 NA TRBD1 TRBV27 CASSFQGAGDTQYF TGTGCCAGCAGTTTCCAGGGGGCAGGAGATACGCAGTATTTT
TRBJ1-2 NA TRBD1 TRBV5-4 CASSLGTGVVYGYTF TGTGCCAGCAGCTTAGGGACAGGGGTGGTCTATGGCTACACCTTC
TRBJ2-1 NA NA TRBV7-3 CASRRAPPPREENEQFF TGTGCCAGCAGACGAGCCCCCCCTCCCAGGGAGGAGAATGAGCAGTTCTTC
TRBJ2-3 NA NA TRBV9 CASSVRGGGTDTQYF TGTGCCAGCAGCGTAAGGGGGGGCGGCACAGATACGCAGTATTTT
TRBJ2-2 few NA TRBV5-6 CASSRGDRKTLGELFF TGTGCCAGCAGCCGCGGGGACCGGAAAACCTTGGGGGAGCTGTTTTTT
TRBJ1-2 NA NA TRBV27 CASSFLDTSYGYTF TGTGCCAGCAGTTTTCTGGACACGAGCTATGGCTACACCTTC
TRBJ2-7 NA NA TRBV7-3 CASSPRVATNEQYF TGTGCCAGCAGCCCCCGGGTAGCAACTAACGAGCAGTACTTC
TRBJ2-7 few TRBD1 TRBV7-9 CASSLVSTGVSYEQYF TGTGCCAGCAGCTTAGTATCGACAGGGGTCTCCTACGAGCAGTACTTC
TRBJ2-5 few NA TRBV7-6 CASSLPGTQYF TGTGCCAGCAGCCTCCCCGGGACCCAGTACTTC
TRBJ2-5 few TRBD1 TRBV7-9 CSSSSETRPGQVGETQYF TGTTCCAGCAGCTCCGAAACAAGACCAGGACAGGTAGGAGAGACCCAGTACTTC
TRBJ2-3 few NA TRBV7-2 CASSLVQGSADTQYF TGTGCCAGCAGCTTAGTCCAGGGTAGTGCAGATACGCAGTATTTT
TRBJ1-4 NA TRBD1 TRBV5-1 CASGNDRDEKLFF TGCGCCAGCGGAAACGACAGGGATGAAAAACTGTTTTTT
TRBJ1-5 NA NA TRBV7-9 CASSRGGRVGQSNQPQHF TGTGCCAGCAGCCGGGGGGGCAGGGTAGGCCAAAGCAATCAGCCCCAGCATTTT
TRBJ2-7 NA TRBD2 TRBV5-1 CASSWGQTSRTYEQYF TGCGCCAGCAGCTGGGGTCAGACTAGCAGAACTTACGAGCAGTACTTC
TRBJ2-3 NA NA TRBV7-9 CASSLGDIPHSTDTQYF TGTGCCAGCAGCTTAGGGGACATACCTCACAGCACAGATACGCAGTATTTT
TRBJ1-6 once NA TRBV7-2 CASRLRVNSYNSPLHF TGTGCCAGCAGGCTTCGGGTCAACTCCTATAATTCACCCCTCCACTTT
TRBJ1-1 NA NA TRBV7-9 CASSFKPTANDTEAFF TGTGCCAGCAGCTTTAAACCGACAGCGAACGACACTGAAGCTTTCTTT
TRBJ2-3 NA TRBD2 TRBV9 CASSVATGGLAGFTDTQYF TGTGCCAGCAGCGTAGCTACTGGGGGACTAGCGGGGTTCACAGATACGCAGTATTTT
TRBJ2-3 NA NA TRBV21-1 CASSRGTSGGATQYF TGTGCCAGCAGCAGGGGGACTAGCGGGGGGGCTACGCAGTATTTT
TRBJ1-2 NA TRBD1 TRBV12-5 CASGLETGGGYGYTF TGTGCTAGTGGTTTGGAGACAGGGGGGGGCTATGGCTACACCTTC
TRBJ2-1 NA NA TRBV25-1 CASSEVLGGRGAYNEQFF TGTGCCAGCAGTGAAGTCCTAGGAGGGCGCGGGGCCTACAATGAGCAGTTCTTC
TRBJ1-4 NA NA TRBV10-1 CASSESIFKQKNEKLFF TGCGCCAGCAGTGAGTCGATCTTCAAACAGAAAAATGAAAAACTGTTTTTT
TRBJ2-1 NA TRBD1 TRBV5-1 CASSLGGVRGHNEQFF TGCGCCAGCAGCTTGGGGGGTGTCAGGGGGCACAATGAGCAGTTCTTC
TRBJ2-7 NA TRBD1 TRBV29-1 CSVEEGRGKGEQYF TGCAGCGTTGAAGAGGGCAGGGGGAAAGGCGAGCAGTACTTC
TRBJ1-3 few NA TRBV19 CASGGGRTTSSGNTIYF TGTGCCTCTGGGGGCGGGAGAACAACTAGCTCTGGAAACACCATATATTTT
TRBJ2-2 NA TRBD2 TRBV9 CASSVVGGTGELFF TGTGCCAGCAGCGTAGTGGGGGGGACCGGGGAGCTGTTTTTT
TRBJ2-7 once TRBD1 TRBV5-1 CASSSTRDSLEQYF TGCGCCAGCAGCTCTACCCGGGACAGCCTCGAGCAGTACTTC
TRBJ1-2 NA NA TRBV5-4 CASNMGAQIANYGYTF TGTGCCAGCAACATGGGGGCTCAGATAGCTAACTATGGCTACACCTTC